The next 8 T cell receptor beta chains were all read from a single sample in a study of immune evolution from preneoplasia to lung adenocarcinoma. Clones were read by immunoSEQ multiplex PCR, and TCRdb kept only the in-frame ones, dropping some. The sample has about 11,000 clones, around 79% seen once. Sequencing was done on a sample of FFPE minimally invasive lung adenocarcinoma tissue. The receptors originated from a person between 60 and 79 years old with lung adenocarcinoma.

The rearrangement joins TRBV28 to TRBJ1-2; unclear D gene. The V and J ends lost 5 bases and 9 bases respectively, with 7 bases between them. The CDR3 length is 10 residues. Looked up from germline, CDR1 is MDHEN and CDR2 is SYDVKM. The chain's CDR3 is CASSNNRYTF. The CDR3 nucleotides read TGTGCCAGCAGTAACAATCGCTACACCTTC.

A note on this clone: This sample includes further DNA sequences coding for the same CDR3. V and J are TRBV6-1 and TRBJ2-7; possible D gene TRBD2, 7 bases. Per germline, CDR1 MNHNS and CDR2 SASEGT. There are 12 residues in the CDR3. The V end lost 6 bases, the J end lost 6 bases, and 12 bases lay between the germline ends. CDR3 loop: CASRERGGEQYF. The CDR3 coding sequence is TGTGCCAGCAGGGAGAGGGGGGGCGAGCAGTACTTC.

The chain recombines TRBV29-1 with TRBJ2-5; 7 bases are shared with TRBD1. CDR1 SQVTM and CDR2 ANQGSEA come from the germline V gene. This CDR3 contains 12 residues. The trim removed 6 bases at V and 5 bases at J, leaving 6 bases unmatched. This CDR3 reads CSVRTGVETQYF. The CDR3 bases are TGCAGCGTACGAACAGGGGTGGAGACCCAGTACTTC.

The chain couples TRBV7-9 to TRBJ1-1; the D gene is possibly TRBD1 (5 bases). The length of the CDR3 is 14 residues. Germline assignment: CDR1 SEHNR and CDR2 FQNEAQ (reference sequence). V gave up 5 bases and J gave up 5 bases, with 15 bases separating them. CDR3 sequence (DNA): TGTGCCAGCAGCCCTGGGGGTCCCGGGACTGAAGCTTTCTTT. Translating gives CASSPGGPGTEAFF. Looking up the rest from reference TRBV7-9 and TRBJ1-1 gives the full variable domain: DTGVSQNPRHKITKRGQNVTFRCDPISEHNRLYWYRQTLGQGPEFLTYFQNEAQLEKSRLLSDRFSAERPKGSFSTLEIQRTEQGDSAMYLCASSPGGPGTEAFFGQGTRLTVV.

CDR3 sequence: CASSQAARLAGLRGELFF. As DNA, the CDR3 is TGCGCCAGCAGCCAAGCCGCTCGTCTAGCGGGATTGCGCGGGGAGCTGTTTTTT. The V gene is TRBV4-1, the J gene TRBJ2-2; 9 nucleotides match TRBD2. Germline V CDR1 and CDR2: MGHRA, YSYEKL. This CDR3 has 18 residues. The J segment lost 7 bases and the V segment lost 1 base, leaving 13 bases of the junction unmatched.

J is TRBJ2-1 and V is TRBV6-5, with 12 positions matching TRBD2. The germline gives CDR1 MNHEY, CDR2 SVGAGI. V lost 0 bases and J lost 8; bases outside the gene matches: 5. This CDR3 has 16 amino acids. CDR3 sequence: CASSYSSSGGAYEQFF. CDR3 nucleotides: TGTGCCAGCAGTTACTCTTCTAGCGGGGGGGCGTATGAGCAGTTCTTC.

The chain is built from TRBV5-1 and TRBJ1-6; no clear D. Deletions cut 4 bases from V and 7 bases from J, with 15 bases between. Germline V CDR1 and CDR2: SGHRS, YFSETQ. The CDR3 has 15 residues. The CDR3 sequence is CASSPDGRSNSPLHF. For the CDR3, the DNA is TGCGCCAGCAGCCCTGACGGTAGATCCAATTCACCCCTCCACTTT.

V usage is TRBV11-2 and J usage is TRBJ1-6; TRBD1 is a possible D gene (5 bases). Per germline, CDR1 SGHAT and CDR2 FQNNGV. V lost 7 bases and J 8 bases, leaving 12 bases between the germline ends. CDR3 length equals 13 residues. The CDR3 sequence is CASTISQDSPLHF. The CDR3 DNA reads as TGTGCCAGCACCATCTCACAGGATTCACCCCTCCACTTT.